This T cell receptor (beta chain) was identified in a study of cytomegalovirus exposure and HLA in healthy donors. Whole-study findings and limits: Researchers counted around 160 TCR beta chains as cytomegalovirus-associated. Reports credit the classifier with highly specific, highly sensitive diagnosis of cytomegalovirus status. Subsequent analysis revealed that first-cohort TCR clusters tended to co-occur in the 95 to 150 validation repertoires.

The donors were members of the validation cohort, which comprised roughly 120 subjects and was separate from the first cohort of about 700 subjects. Data came from immunoSEQ multiplex PCR; TCRdb stores just in-frame clones and leaves some out. The profile shows some 80,000 clones, roughly 95% of them singletons. Germline V gene data show CDR1 as SGDLS and CDR2 as YYNGEE. The CDR3 is 15 residues long. V lost 4 bases and J lost 4; bases outside the gene matches: 8. Remarks on this clone: No antigen is known for it.

The sequencing sample was made of PBMCs. The TCR originated in a young woman in good health and CMV-seronegative. The chain carries TRBV9 and TRBJ2-1, with TRBD2 matching over 7 bases. Here the CDR3 reads CASSPPASGYNEQFF. CDR3 nucleotides: TGTGCCAGCAGCCCCCCAGCTAGCGGATACAATGAGCAGTTCTTC.